These T cell receptor beta chains were read from a single sample in a study of cytomegalovirus exposure and HLA in healthy donors. Generated by immunoSEQ multiplex PCR, the TCRdb table keeps only in-frame clones and is missing some. Here the sample spans about 190,000 clones, roughly 80% being singletons. Source material: PBMCs. The receptors come from a woman in her late teens or twenties in good health and CMV-seronegative. The CDR3 runs from the conserved cysteine through the conserved F or W. A D gene is named only where the DNA matches it firmly. A row's size may be missing; if present it is once, few, many or a size class.

cdr3_aa cdr3_nt d_call v_call clone_size j_call
CASSATTKQAEAFF TGTGCCAGCAGCGCGACGACAAAACAGGCTGAAGCTTTCTTT - TRBV9 - TRBJ1-1
CASTLKGAIYF TGCGCCAGCACCCTAAAGGGAGCCATATATTTT - TRBV23-1 once TRBJ1-3
CASSLNRNTEAFF TGTGCCAGCAGCTTAAACAGGAACACTGAAGCTTTCTTT - TRBV7-3 few TRBJ1-1
CASSLFGQGEGGSNYGYTF TGTGCCAGCAGTTTGTTCGGACAGGGCGAGGGGGGGTCTAACTATGGCTACACCTTC TRBD1 TRBV28 - TRBJ1-2
CASSLVINTGELFF TGTGCCAGCAGCTTAGTAATCAACACCGGGGAGCTGTTTTTT - TRBV11-2 - TRBJ2-2
CSVTTGGKGYTEAFF TGCAGCGTAACTACAGGGGGCAAAGGCTACACTGAAGCTTTCTTT TRBD1 TRBV29-1 - TRBJ1-1
CAWFYSGNTIYF TGTGCCTGGTTCTACTCTGGAAACACCATATATTTT - TRBV30 - TRBJ1-3
CASSPVQGAVFF TGTGCCAGTAGTCCCGTACAGGGCGCGGTGTTTTTT - TRBV19 - TRBJ1-4
CASSLRGGGRTYGYTF TGTGCCAGCAGTTTAAGGGGTGGGGGCAGGACCTATGGCTACACCTTC - TRBV27 - TRBJ1-2
CASRTTSFYEQYF TGTGCCAGCAGAACTACTAGTTTCTACGAGCAGTACTTC - TRBV7-2 - TRBJ2-7
CASSGGGTSDTQYF TGTGCCAGCAGTGGAGGGGGCACGTCCGACACGCAGTATTTT - TRBV9 - TRBJ2-3
CASTPTGGGKLFF TGTGCCAGTACCCCGACAGGGGGCGGAAAACTGTTTTTT TRBD1 TRBV19 - TRBJ1-4
CASSQTGTSGSETQYF TGTGCCAGCAGCCAAACCGGGACTAGCGGGAGTGAGACCCAGTACTTC TRBD2 TRBV4-2 few TRBJ2-5
CASSPRTGADTEAFF TGTGCCAGCAGCCCCCGGACAGGGGCAGACACTGAAGCTTTCTTT TRBD1 TRBV7-2 - TRBJ1-1
CASSLFSGRRSPLHF TGTGCCAGCAGTTTATTTTCGGGGAGACGGTCACCCCTCCACTTT - TRBV27 - TRBJ1-6
CASSQGQGIFSGANVLTF TGTGCCAGCAGTCAGGGACAGGGGATCTTCTCTGGGGCCAACGTCCTGACTTTC TRBD1 TRBV28 - TRBJ2-6
CASSGGLIQETQYF TGTGCCAGCAGCGGGGGACTAATCCAAGAGACCCAGTACTTC TRBD2 TRBV9 once TRBJ2-5
CALESREAAYNSPLHF TGTGCCTTGGAGTCCCGTGAAGCTGCCTATAATTCACCCCTCCACTTT - TRBV30 few TRBJ1-6
CSVEVTGVANEKLFF TGCAGCGTTGAAGTCACCGGGGTGGCTAATGAAAAACTGTTTTTT - TRBV29-1 - TRBJ1-4
CASSPGTGGMNTEAFF TGTGCCAGCAGCCCCGGGACAGGGGGAATGAACACTGAAGCTTTCTTT TRBD1 TRBV7-9 - TRBJ1-1
CASSLAGQGDTEAFF TGCGCCAGCAGCTTGGCTGGACAGGGGGACACTGAAGCTTTCTTT TRBD1 TRBV5-1 - TRBJ1-1
CASSVQGYSNQPQHF TGTGCCAGCAGCGTACAGGGGTATAGCAATCAGCCCCAGCATTTT TRBD1 TRBV2 - TRBJ1-5
CASSLTGYRAQETQYF TGTGCCAGCAGCTTGACGGGGTACAGGGCCCAAGAGACCCAGTACTTC - TRBV7-9 - TRBJ2-5
CASSIRQLKETQYF TGCGCCAGCAGCATCCGACAGTTAAAAGAGACCCAGTACTTC - TRBV5-1 - TRBJ2-5
CASSFGSSYEQYF TGTGCCAGCAGCTTCGGGAGTTCCTACGAGCAGTACTTC - TRBV13 - TRBJ2-7
CASSLAGGRVTEAFF TGTGCCAGCAGCCTTGCAGGGGGACGAGTCACTGAAGCTTTCTTT TRBD1 TRBV7-9 - TRBJ1-1
CASSPDFYTYNEQFF TGTGCCAGCAGCCCCGACTTCTACACCTACAATGAGCAGTTCTTC - TRBV14 - TRBJ2-1
CASSSTGTPNTEAFF TGTGCCAGCAGCTCCACCGGGACACCGAACACTGAAGCTTTCTTT - TRBV7-3 - TRBJ1-1